Shown below are 2 T cell receptor beta chains from a single sample sequenced in a study of cytomegalovirus exposure and HLA in healthy donors. Primers included in the PCR were 60 Vbeta and 13 Jbeta primers. Libraries were prepared by immunoSEQ multiplex PCR; TCRdb keeps only in-frame clonotypes and omits some of them. The data contain 150,000 to 200,000 clones, roughly 80% of them singletons. Material for sequencing was PBMCs. These receptors all stem from a young man in good health and CMV-seropositive.

The chain links TRBV7-9 to TRBJ2-2, with D hard to call. V lost 5 bases to trimming and J lost 6 bases, with 13 bases between them. The CDR3 has 14 amino acids. Germline values: CDR1 SEHNR, CDR2 FQNEAQ (reference sequence). The CDR3 protein is CASSQVVGAGELFF. In DNA, the CDR3 is TGTGCCAGCAGCCAGGTGGTGGGCGCCGGGGAGCTGTTTTTT.

This chain connects TRBV2 to TRBJ2-7, with TRBD1 as a possible D gene (5 bases). Germline CDR1 reads SNHLY; CDR2 reads FYNNEI. V lost 7 bases, J lost 5 bases, and 9 bases lay in between. CDR3 length: 11 amino acids. For the CDR3, the DNA is TGTGCCAGCAAGGGGATGAACGAGCAGTACTTC. This gives the protein CASKGMNEQYF.